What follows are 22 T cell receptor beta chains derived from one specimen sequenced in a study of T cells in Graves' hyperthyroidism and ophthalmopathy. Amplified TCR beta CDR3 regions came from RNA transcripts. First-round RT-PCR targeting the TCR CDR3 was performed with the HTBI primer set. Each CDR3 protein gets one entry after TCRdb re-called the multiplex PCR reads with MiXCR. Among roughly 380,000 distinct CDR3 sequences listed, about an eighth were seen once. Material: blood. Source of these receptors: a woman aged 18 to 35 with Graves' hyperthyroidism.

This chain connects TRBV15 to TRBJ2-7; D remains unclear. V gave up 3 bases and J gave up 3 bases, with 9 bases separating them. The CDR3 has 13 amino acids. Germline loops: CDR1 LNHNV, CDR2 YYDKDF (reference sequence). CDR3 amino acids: CATSRRTSYEQYF. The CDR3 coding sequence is TGTGCCACCAGCAGGAGAACGAGCTACGAGCAGTACTTC.

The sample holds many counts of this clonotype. The DNA for the CDR3 is TGTGCCAGCAGCCAAGGGTCGAGCGGATCCAATCAGCCCCAGCATTTT. This gives the protein CASSQGSSGSNQPQHF. The chain has TRBV4-2 and TRBJ1-5; no firm D call. Trimming removed 1 base at V and 3 bases at J, with 13 bases between. There are 16 residues in the CDR3. The germline gives CDR1 LGHNA, CDR2 YNFKEQ.

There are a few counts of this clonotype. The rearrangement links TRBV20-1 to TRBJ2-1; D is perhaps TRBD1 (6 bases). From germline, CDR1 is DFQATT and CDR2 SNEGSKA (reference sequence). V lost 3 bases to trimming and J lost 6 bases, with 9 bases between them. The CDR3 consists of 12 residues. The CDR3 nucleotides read TGCAGTGCTAGCGCCAGGGGCAATGAGCAGTTCTTC. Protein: CSASARGNEQFF.

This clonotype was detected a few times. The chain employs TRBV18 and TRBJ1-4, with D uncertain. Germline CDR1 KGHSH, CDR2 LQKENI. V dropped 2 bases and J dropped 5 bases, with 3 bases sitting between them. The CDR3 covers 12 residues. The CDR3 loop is CASSPGNEKLFF. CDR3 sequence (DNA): TGTGCCAGCTCACCAGGGAATGAAAAACTGTTTTTT.

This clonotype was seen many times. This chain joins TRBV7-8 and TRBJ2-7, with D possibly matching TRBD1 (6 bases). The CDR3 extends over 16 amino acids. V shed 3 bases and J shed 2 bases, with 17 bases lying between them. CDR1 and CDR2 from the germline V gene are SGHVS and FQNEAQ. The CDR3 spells CASSFGQLEYPYEQYF. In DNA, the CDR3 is TGTGCCAGCAGCTTTGGACAGTTAGAGTACCCCTACGAGCAGTACTTC.

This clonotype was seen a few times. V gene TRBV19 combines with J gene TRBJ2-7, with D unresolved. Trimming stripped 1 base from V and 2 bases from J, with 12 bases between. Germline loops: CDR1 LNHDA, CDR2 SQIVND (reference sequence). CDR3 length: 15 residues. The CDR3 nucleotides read TGTGCCAGTAGTATAGTAGGGCGGCCAACCTACGAGCAGTACTTC. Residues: CASSIVGRPTYEQYF.

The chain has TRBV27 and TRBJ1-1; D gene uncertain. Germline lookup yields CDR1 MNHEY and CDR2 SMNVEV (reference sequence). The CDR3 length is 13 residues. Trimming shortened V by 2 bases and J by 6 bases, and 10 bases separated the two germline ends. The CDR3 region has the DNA TGTGCCAGCAGTTTAACATCAGTTGCTGAAGCTTTCTTT. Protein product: CASSLTSVAEAFF.

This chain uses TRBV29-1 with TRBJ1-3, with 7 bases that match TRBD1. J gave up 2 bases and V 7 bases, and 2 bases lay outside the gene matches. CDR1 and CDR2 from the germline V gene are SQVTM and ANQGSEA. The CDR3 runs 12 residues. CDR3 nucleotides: TGCAGCGCGGGACAGACTGGAAACACCATATATTTT. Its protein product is CSAGQTGNTIYF.

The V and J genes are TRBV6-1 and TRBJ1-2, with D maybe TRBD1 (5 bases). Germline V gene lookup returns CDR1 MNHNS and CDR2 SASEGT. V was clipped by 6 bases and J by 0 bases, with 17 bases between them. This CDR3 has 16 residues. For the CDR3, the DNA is TGTGCCAGCAGCCGCGGGACGTTGCCTTCTAACTATGGCTACACCTTC. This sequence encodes CASSRGTLPSNYGYTF.

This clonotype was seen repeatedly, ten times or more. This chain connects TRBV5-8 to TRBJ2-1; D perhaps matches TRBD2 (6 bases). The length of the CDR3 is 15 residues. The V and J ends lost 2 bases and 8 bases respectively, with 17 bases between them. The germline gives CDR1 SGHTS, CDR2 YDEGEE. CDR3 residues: CASSFPGVQSYEQFF. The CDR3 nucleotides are TGTGCCAGCAGCTTTCCGGGAGTTCAGTCCTATGAGCAGTTCTTC.

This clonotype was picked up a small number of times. Here the CDR3 DNA reads TGTGCCAGCAGCCCGAAGGGACTAGCGGGAGAGGGCAATGAGCAGTTCTTC. Translating gives CASSPKGLAGEGNEQFF. The V gene is TRBV7-9, the J gene TRBJ2-1; 14 bases are shared with TRBD2. The CDR3 covers 17 residues. Germline loops: CDR1 SEHNR, CDR2 FQNEAQ (reference sequence). Losses at the gene ends were 5 bases for V and 6 bases for J; bases not matched to a gene: 9.

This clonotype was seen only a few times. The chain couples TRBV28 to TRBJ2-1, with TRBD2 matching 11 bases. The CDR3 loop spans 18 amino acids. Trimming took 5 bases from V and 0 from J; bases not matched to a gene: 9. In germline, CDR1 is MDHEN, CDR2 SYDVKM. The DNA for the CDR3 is TGTGCCAGCAGTCCCGGGCTAGCGGGAGGACCCTCCTACAATGAGCAGTTCTTC. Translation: CASSPGLAGGPSYNEQFF.

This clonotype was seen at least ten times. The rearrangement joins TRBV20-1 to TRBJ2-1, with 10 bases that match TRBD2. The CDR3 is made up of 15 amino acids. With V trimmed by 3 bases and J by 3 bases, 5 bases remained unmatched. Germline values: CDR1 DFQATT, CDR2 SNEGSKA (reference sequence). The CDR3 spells CSARYSGRIYNEQFF. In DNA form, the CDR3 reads TGCAGTGCTAGGTATAGCGGGAGGATCTACAATGAGCAGTTCTTC.

CDR3 amino acids: CASSFLSTGGGYTF. In DNA, the CDR3 is TGTGCCAGCAGCTTTCTCTCGACAGGGGGCGGCTACACCTTC. The chain uses TRBV7-2 and TRBJ1-2; 10 bases line up with TRBD1. J gave up 8 bases and V 3 bases, and 6 bases lay outside the gene matches. CDR1 SGHTA and CDR2 FQGNSA come from the germline V gene. The CDR3 loop spans 14 amino acids.

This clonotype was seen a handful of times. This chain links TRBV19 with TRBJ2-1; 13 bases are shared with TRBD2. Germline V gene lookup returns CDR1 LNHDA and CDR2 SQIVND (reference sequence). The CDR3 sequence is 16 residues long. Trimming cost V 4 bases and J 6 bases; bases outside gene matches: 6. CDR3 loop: CASSSWTSGSSNEQFF. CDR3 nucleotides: TGTGCCAGTAGTAGCTGGACTAGCGGGAGTTCCAATGAGCAGTTCTTC.

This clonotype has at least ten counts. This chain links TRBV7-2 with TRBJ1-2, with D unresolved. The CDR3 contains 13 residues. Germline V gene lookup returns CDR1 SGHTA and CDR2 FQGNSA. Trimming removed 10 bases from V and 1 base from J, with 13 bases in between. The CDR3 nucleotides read TGTGCCACCCCAAGGCCGGATAACTATGGCTACACCTTC. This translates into CATPRPDNYGYTF.

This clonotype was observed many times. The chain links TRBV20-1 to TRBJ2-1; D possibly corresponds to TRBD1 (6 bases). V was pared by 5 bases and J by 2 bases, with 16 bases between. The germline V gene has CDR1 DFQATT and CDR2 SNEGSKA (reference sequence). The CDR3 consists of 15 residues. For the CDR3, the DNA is TGCAGTGCTGCATTCAGGACAGACCCCTACAATGAGCAGTTCTTC. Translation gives CSAAFRTDPYNEQFF.

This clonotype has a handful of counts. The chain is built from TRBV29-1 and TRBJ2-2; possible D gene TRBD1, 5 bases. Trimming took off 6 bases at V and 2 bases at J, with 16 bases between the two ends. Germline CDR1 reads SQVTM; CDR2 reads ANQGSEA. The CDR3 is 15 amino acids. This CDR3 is CSVRPLDSNTGELFF. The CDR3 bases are TGCAGCGTCAGACCATTAGACAGTAACACCGGGGAGCTGTTTTTT.

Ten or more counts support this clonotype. CDR3 sequence: CASSQEGAGTSTDTQYF. Written as DNA, the CDR3 is TGTGCCAGCAGCCAAGAAGGAGCGGGGACTAGCACAGATACGCAGTATTTT. The gene calls are TRBV3-1 and TRBJ2-3; TRBD2 matches 7 bases. The germline V gene encodes CDR1 LGHDT and CDR2 YNNKEL (reference sequence). The CDR3 is 17 residues long. Germline trimming cut 0 bases from V and 0 bases from J; bases unmatched to any gene: 6.

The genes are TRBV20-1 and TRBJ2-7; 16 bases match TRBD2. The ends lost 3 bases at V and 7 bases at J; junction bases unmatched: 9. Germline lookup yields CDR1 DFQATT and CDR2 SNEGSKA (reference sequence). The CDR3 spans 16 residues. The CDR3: CSARGASGLAGGEQYF. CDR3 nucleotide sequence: TGCAGTGCTAGGGGGGCCTCGGGACTAGCGGGAGGGGAGCAGTACTTC.

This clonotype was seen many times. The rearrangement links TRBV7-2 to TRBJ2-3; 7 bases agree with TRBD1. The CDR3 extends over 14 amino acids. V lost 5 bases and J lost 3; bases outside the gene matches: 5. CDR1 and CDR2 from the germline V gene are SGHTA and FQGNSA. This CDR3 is CASSSDRATDTQYF. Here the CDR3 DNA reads TGTGCCAGCAGCAGTGACAGGGCGACAGATACGCAGTATTTT.

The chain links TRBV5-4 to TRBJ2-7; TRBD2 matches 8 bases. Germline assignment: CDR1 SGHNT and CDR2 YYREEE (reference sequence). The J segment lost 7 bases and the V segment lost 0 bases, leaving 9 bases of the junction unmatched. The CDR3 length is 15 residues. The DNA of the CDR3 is TGTGCCAGCAGCTTGGGGGACGGGAGGGCGCGTGAGCAGTACTTC. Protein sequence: CASSLGDGRAREQYF.